This paragraph covers one TCR beta chain sequence. Primers included in the PCR were 60 Vbeta and 13 Jbeta primers. Here immunoSEQ multiplex PCR was the method, and the copy in TCRdb shows in-frame clones only, minus some. Among 200,000 to 250,000 clones listed, roughly 87% were seen once. This sample is part of a study of cytomegalovirus exposure and HLA in healthy donors. The CDR3 totals 13 residues. J was trimmed by 7 bases and V by 0 bases; bases with no gene match: 2. From germline, CDR1 is MNHEY and CDR2 SMNVEV (reference sequence). The sequenced material came from PBMCs. This chain joins TRBV27 and TRBJ1-1; 7 bases are a match to TRBD1. The receptor was derived from a woman aged 40 to 50 in good health and CMV-seropositive. The CDR3 bases are TGTGCCAGCAGTTTATCGTCAGGGGGTGAAGCTTTCTTT. Its translation: CASSLSSGGEAFF.